This entry features one T cell receptor (beta chain) sequence. This sample was included in a study of blood T cells in healthy people across ages. With a J-beta primer mix and a sample-barcoded 5' primer, a second PCR ran about 7 to 12 cycles. TCRdb used MiXCR to reprocess the 5' RACE reads, holding one entry per CDR3 protein. This sample has about 1,600,000 distinct CDR3 sequences; about 43% occur once, and the top ten carry 7.9%. The V gene lost 0 bases and the J gene lost 4 bases, with 12 bases spanning the gap. Germline V lookup: CDR1 MGHDK, CDR2 SYGVNS. This CDR3 comprises 16 residues. The sample comprised blood. The origin of this receptor is a woman aged 18-35 years in good health. The rearrangement links TRBV25-1 to TRBJ2-2; tentative D call: TRBD1 (6 bases). The CDR3 nucleotides read TGTGCCAGCAGTGAATATATAGGGACAACCACCGGGGAGCTGTTTTTT. Encoded protein: CASSEYIGTTTGELFF.